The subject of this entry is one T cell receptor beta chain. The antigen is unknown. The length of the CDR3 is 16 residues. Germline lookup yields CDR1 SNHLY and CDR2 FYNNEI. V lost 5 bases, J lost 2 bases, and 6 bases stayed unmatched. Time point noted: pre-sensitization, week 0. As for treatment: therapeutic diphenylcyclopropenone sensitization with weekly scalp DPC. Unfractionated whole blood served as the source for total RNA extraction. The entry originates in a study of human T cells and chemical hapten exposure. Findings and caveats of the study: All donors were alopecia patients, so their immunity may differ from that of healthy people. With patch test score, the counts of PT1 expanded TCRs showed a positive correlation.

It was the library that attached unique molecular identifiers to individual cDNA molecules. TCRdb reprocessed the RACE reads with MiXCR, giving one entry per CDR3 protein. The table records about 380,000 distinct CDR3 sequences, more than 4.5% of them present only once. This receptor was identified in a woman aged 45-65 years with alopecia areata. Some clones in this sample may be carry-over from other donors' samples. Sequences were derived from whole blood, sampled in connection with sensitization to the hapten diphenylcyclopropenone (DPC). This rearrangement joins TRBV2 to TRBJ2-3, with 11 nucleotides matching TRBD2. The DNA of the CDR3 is TGTGCCAGCAGTACGACTAGCGGGGTAACCACAGATACGCAGTATTTT. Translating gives CASSTTSGVTTDTQYF.